Listed below are T cell receptor beta chains from one sample, sequenced in a study of blood T cell repertoires in COVID-19. Clones were read by immunoSEQ multiplex PCR, and TCRdb kept only the in-frame ones, dropping some. This sample has over 200,000 clones, with roughly 84% found just once. The specimen was peripheral blood. These receptors all stem from a man in his forties with active or convalescent COVID-19. CDR3s include the opening cysteine and the closing phenylalanine or tryptophan. A D gene is named only where the DNA matches it firmly. Only part of the rows carry a size: once, few, many, or a class if the clone is expanded.

d_gene,v_gene,abundance,j_gene,CDR3nt,CDR3aa
-,TRBV19,-,TRBJ1-2,TGTGCCAGTAGTGTCCAGGGGATTTATGGCTACACCTTC,CASSVQGIYGYTF
TRBD1,TRBV27,once,TRBJ1-5,TGTGCCAGCAGTTTGCGTCACAGGGGTTCCGCGTCTGGGCCCCAGCATTTT,CASSLRHRGSASGPQHF
-,TRBV7-2,-,TRBJ1-5,TGTGCCAGCAGCTCAAACAGGGTCAATCAGCCCCAGCATTTT,CASSSNRVNQPQHF
-,TRBV18,-,TRBJ1-1,TGTGCCAGCTCCCCGGGAGAGGGTTGGGCTTTCTTT,CASSPGEGWAFF
TRBD2,TRBV10-3,-,TRBJ2-1,TGTGCCATCAGTGTAGCGGGAACCTCCTACAATGAGCAGTTCTTC,CAISVAGTSYNEQFF
-,TRBV14,-,TRBJ2-3,TGTGCCAGCAGCCAAGATCACTTTCCTAGCACAGATACGCAGTATTTT,CASSQDHFPSTDTQYF
-,TRBV30,once,TRBJ1-1,TGTGCCTGGAGTCTAGGGGTTGAGGCTTTCTTT,CAWSLGVEAFF
TRBD1,TRBV2,-,TRBJ2-2,TGTGCCAGCAGAGGACAGGGTACTACCGGGGAGCTGTTTTTT,CASRGQGTTGELFF
-,TRBV4-1,-,TRBJ1-1,TGCGCCAGCAGCCAAGATCCCCGGGGTGGTGAAGCTTTCTTT,CASSQDPRGGEAFF
TRBD1,TRBV19,-,TRBJ2-7,TGTGCCAGTAGTATAGGCCCAGGGGGCGGCTACGAGCAGTACTTC,CASSIGPGGGYEQYF
TRBD1,TRBV4-1,-,TRBJ1-1,TGCGCCAGCAGCCAAGTTAAGGGGGCGATTAACACTGAAGCTTTCTTT,CASSQVKGAINTEAFF
-,TRBV5-6,-,TRBJ1-1,TGTGCCAGCAGCCCGGCGGGGGGGAACACTGAAGCTTTCTTT,CASSPAGGNTEAFF
TRBD1,TRBV5-1,-,TRBJ2-1,TGCGCCAGCCACTGGGGGACAGGAGATTACAATGAGCAGTTCTTC,CASHWGTGDYNEQFF
TRBD1,TRBV18,few,TRBJ1-1,TGTGCCAGCTCACCAGACAGGGTGTCCACTGAAGCTTTCTTT,CASSPDRVSTEAFF
-,TRBV3-1/TRBV3-2,-,TRBJ1-1,TGTGCCAGCAGCCAAGTACAGAACACTGAAGCTTTCTTT,CASSQVQNTEAFF
TRBD1,TRBV11-2,-,TRBJ1-2,TGTGCCAGCAGCCCGGACAGGGGCTATGGCTACACCTTC,CASSPDRGYGYTF
-,TRBV18,-,TRBJ2-7,TGTGCCAGCTCACCCGGGACAAACACCTACGAGCAGTACTTC,CASSPGTNTYEQYF
TRBD2,TRBV9,-,TRBJ2-7,TGTGCCAGCAGCGTTTTGTCTAGCGGCTACGAGCAGTACTTC,CASSVLSSGYEQYF
-,TRBV27,-,TRBJ1-4,TGTGCCAGCAGTCCGTTGGGGCAGGGCGGTGAAAAACTGTTTTTT,CASSPLGQGGEKLFF
TRBD2,TRBV9,-,TRBJ2-7,TGTGCCAGCAGCCCAAGGAATAGCGGGGGCTACGAGCAGTACTTC,CASSPRNSGGYEQYF
TRBD2,TRBV5-1,-,TRBJ2-5,TGCGCCAGCAGCACTGGCCGGGGGGCCCAGTACTTC,CASSTGRGAQYF
-,TRBV19,-,TRBJ1-5,TGTGCCAGTAGTATAGTGGAGGGTCAGCCCCAGCATTTT,CASSIVEGQPQHF